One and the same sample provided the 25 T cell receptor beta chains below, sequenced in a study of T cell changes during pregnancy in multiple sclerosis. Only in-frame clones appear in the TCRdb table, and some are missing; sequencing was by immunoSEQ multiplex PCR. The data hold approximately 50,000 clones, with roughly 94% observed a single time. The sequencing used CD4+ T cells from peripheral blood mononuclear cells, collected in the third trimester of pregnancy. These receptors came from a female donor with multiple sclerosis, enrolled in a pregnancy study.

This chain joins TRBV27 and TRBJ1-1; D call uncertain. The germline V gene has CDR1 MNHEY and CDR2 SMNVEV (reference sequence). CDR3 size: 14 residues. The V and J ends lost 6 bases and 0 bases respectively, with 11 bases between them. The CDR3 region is CASRLRALNTEAFF. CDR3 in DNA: TGTGCCAGCAGATTGCGGGCATTGAACACTGAAGCTTTCTTT.

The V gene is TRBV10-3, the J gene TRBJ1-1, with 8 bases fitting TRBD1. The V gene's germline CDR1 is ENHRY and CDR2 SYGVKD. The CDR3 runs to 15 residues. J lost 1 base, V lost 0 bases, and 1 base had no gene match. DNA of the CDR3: TGTGCCATCAGTGAGTCCAGGGGGCAGAACACTGAAGCTTTCTTT. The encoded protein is CAISESRGQNTEAFF.

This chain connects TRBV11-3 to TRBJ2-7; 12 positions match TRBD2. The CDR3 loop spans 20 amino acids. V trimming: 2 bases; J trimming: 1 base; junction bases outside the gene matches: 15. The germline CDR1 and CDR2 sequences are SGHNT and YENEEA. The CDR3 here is CASSLTLGLAGGLRSYEQYF. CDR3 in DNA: TGTGCCAGCAGCTTAACTCTGGGGCTAGCGGGGGGGCTGCGGTCCTACGAGCAGTACTTC.

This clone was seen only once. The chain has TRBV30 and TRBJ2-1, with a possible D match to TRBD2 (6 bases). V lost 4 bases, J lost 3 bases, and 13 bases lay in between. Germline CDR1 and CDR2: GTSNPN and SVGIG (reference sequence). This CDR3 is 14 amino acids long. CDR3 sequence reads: CAWNRGSNYNEQFF. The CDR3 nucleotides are TGTGCCTGGAATCGGGGGAGTAACTACAATGAGCAGTTCTTC. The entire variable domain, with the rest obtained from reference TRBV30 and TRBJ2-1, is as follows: SQTIHQWPATLVQPVGSPLSLECTVEGTSNPNLYWYRQAAGRGLQLLFYSVGIGQISSEVPQNLSASRPQDRQFILSSKKLLLSDSGFYLCAWNRGSNYNEQFFGPGTRLTVL.

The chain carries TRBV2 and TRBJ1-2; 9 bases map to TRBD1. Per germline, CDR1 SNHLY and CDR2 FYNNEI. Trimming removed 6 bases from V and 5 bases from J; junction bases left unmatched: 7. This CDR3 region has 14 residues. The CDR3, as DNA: TGTGCCAGCAGCCGGGACAGGGAGGAGTATGGCTACACCTTC. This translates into CASSRDREEYGYTF.

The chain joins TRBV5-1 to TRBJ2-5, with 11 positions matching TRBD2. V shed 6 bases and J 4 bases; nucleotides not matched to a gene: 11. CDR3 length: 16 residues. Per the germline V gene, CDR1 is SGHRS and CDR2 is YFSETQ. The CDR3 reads CASTKLAGVIIETQYF. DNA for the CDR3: TGCGCCAGCACCAAACTAGCGGGAGTAATCATAGAGACCCAGTACTTC.

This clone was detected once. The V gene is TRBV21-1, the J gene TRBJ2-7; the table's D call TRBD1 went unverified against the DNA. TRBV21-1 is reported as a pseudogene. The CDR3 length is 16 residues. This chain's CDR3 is CASLKRAGQGLNEQYF. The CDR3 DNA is TGTGCCAGCCTCAAAAGGGCAGGACAGGGTTTAAACGAGCAGTACTTC.

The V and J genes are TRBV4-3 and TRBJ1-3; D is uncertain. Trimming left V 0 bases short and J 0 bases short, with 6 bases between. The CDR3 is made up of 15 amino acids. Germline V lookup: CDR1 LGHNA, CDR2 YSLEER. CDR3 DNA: TGCGCCAGCAGCCAAGACAGTTTCTCTGGAAACACCATATATTTT. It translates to CASSQDSFSGNTIYF.

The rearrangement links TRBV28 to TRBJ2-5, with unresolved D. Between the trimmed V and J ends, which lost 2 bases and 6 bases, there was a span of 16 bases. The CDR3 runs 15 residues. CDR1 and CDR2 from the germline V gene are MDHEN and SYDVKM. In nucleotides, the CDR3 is TGTGCCAGCAGTTTAAGGTCCTCGACTCCCCAGACCCAGTACTTC. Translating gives CASSLRSSTPQTQYF. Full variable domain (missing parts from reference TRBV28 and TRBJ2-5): DVKVTQSSRYLVKRTGEKVFLECVQDMDHENMFWYRQDPGLGLRLIYFSYDVKMKEKGDIPEGYSVSREKKERFSLILESASTNQTSMYLCASSLRSSTPQTQYFGPGTRLLVL.

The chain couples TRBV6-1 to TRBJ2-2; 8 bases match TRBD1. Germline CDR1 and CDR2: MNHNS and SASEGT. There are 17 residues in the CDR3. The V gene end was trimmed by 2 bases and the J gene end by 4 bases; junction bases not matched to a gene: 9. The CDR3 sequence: CASSERRTGMGTGELFF. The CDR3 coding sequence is TGTGCCAGCAGTGAAAGACGGACAGGGATGGGCACCGGGGAGCTGTTTTTT.

CDR3 in DNA: TGCGCCAGCAGCGCGGGGGAAATAGGCTACGAGCAGTACTTC. Translating it yields CASSAGEIGYEQYF. The chain combines TRBV5-1 with TRBJ2-7; the match to TRBD2 covers 7 bases. The CDR3 spans 14 residues. The ends lost 4 bases at V and 3 bases at J; junction bases unmatched: 7. The germline CDR1 and CDR2 sequences are SGHRS and YFSETQ.

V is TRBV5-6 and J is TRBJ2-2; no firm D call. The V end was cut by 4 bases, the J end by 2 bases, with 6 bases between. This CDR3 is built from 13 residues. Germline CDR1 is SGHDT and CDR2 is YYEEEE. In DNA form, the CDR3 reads TGTGCCAGCAGCCCCAGAAACACCGGGGAGCTGTTTTTT. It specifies CASSPRNTGELFF.

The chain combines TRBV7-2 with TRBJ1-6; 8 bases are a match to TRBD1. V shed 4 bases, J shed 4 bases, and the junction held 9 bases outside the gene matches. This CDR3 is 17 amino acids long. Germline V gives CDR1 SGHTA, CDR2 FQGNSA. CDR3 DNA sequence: TGTGCCAGCAGCTATGCCGGGACAGGAGTTTATAATTCACCCCTCCACTTT. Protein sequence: CASSYAGTGVYNSPLHF.

The CDR3 sequence is CASSQTSGNTDTQYF. CDR3 DNA: TGTGCCAGCAGCCAGACTAGCGGGAACACAGATACGCAGTATTTT. The gene calls are TRBV4-2 and TRBJ2-3; 11 bases line up with TRBD2. CDR3 size: 15 residues. Per germline, CDR1 LGHNA and CDR2 YNFKEQ. V shed 3 bases and J 2 bases; nucleotides not matched to a gene: 1.

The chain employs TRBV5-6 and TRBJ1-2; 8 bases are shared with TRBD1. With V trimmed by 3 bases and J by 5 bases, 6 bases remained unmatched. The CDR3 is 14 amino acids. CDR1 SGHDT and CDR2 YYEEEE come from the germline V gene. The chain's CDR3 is CASSYTDRVYGYTF. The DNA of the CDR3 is TGTGCCAGCAGCTATACGGACAGGGTTTATGGCTACACCTTC.

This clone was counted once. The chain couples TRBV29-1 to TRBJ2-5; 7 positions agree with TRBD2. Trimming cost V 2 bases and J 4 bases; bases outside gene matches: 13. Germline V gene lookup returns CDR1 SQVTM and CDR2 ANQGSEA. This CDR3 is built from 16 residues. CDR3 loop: CSVEPLSKRGSETQYF. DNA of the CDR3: TGCAGCGTTGAACCACTTTCGAAGCGGGGTTCAGAGACCCAGTACTTC.

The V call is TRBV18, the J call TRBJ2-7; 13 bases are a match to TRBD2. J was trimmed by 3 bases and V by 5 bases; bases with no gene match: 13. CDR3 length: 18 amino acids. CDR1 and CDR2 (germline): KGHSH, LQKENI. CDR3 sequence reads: CASSSSGLAGSFGYEQYF. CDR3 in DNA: TGTGCCAGCTCATCGTCGGGACTAGCGGGATCCTTTGGCTACGAGCAGTACTTC.

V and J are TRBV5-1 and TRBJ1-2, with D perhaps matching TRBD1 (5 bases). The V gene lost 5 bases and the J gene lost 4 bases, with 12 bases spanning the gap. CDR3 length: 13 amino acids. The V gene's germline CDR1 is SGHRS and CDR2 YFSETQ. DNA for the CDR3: TGCGCCAGCAGTCGTGGGGCGACCTATGGCTACACCTTC. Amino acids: CASSRGATYGYTF.

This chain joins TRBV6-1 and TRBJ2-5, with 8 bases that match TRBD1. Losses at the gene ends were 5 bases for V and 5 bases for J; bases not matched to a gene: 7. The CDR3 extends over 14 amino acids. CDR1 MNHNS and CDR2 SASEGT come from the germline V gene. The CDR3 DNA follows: TGTGCCAGCAGTCTCGGACAGGGAGGTGAGACCCAGTACTTC. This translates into CASSLGQGGETQYF.

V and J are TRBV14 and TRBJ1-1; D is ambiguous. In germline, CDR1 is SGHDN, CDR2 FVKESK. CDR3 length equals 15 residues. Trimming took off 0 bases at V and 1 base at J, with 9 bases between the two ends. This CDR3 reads CASSQEAVGNTEAFF. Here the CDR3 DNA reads TGTGCCAGCAGCCAAGAAGCGGTGGGGAACACTGAAGCTTTCTTT. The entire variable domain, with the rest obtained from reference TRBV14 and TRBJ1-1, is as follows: EAGVTQFPSHSVIEKGQTVTLRCDPISGHDNLYWYRRVMGKEIKFLLHFVKESKQDESGMPNNRFLAERTGGTYSTLKVQPAELEDSGVYFCASSQEAVGNTEAFFGQGTRLTVV.

CDR3 in amino acids: CASSQDSSGLYNEQFF. The CDR3 DNA reads as TGCGCCAGCAGCCAAGATTCTTCGGGTCTTTACAATGAGCAGTTCTTC. The chain has TRBV4-3 and TRBJ2-1, with D hard to call. CDR1 LGHNA and CDR2 YSLEER come from the germline V gene. With 0 bases removed from V and 4 bases from J, the gap between germline ends came to 13 bases. CDR3 length equals 16 residues.

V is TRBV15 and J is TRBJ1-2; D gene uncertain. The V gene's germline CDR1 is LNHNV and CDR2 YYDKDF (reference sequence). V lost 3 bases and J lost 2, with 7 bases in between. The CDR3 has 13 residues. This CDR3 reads CATSRWQNYGYTF. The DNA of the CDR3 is TGTGCCACCAGCAGGTGGCAGAACTATGGCTACACCTTC. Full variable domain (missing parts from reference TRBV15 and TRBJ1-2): DAMVIQNPRYQVTQFGKPVTLSCSQTLNHNVMYWYQQKSSQAPKLLFHYYDKDFNNEADTPDNFQSRRPNTSFCFLDIRSPGLGDTAMYLCATSRWQNYGYTFGSGTRLTVV.

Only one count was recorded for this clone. The CDR3 region is CASRREALTGELFF. CDR3 DNA: TGCGCCAGCAGGCGGGAGGCGTTAACCGGGGAGCTGTTTTTT. The chain employs TRBV5-1 and TRBJ2-2, with 8 bases lining up with TRBD2. The CDR3 length is 14 residues. In germline, CDR1 is SGHRS, CDR2 YFSETQ. V was pared by 5 bases and J by 5 bases, with 5 bases of the junction left unmatched.

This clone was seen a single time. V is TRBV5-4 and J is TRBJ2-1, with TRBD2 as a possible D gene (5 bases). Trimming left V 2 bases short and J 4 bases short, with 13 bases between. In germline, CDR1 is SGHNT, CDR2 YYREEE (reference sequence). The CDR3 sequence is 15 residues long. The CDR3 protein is CASSFGRGGYNEQFF. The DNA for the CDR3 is TGTGCCAGCAGCTTCGGACGCGGCGGGTACAATGAGCAGTTCTTC.

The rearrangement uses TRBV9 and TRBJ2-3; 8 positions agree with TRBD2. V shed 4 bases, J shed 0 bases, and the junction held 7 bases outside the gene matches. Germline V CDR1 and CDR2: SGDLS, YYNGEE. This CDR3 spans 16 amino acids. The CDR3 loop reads CASSIRPSGSTDTQYF. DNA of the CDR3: TGTGCCAGCAGCATACGTCCTAGCGGGAGCACAGATACGCAGTATTTT.